The next 16 T cell receptor beta chains were all read from a single sample in a study of radiotherapy plus CTLA-4 blockade in lung cancer. Assay used: immunoSEQ multiplex PCR; TCRdb lists only in-frame clones, some missing. Among about 45,000 clones listed, around 63% were seen once. The sample here was peripheral blood, taken from a patient treated with radiotherapy plus ipilimumab. These TCRs come from a human donor with non-small cell lung cancer who had a partial response to radiotherapy plus ipilimumab.

The chain has TRBV19 and TRBJ1-2, with D possibly TRBD1 on 6 matching bases. Germline V gives CDR1 LNHDA, CDR2 SQIVND (reference sequence). The V and J ends lost 5 bases and 1 base respectively, with 20 bases between them. The CDR3 contains 17 residues. The CDR3 sequence: CASSLKGTPAFNYGYTF. The CDR3 DNA sequence: TGTGCCAGTAGTTTAAAAGGGACACCTGCTTTTAACTATGGCTACACCTTC.

The table lists this clone with a few counts. The rearrangement uses TRBV5-4 and TRBJ2-7; possibly TRBD1 for D (6 bases). Germline assignment: CDR1 SGHNT and CDR2 YYREEE (reference sequence). CDR3 length: 16 amino acids. V dropped 2 bases and J dropped 2 bases, with 17 bases sitting between them. CDR3 DNA: TGTGCCAGCAGCTTTTCATTGGGGGCAAAGACCTACGAGCAGTACTTC. This gives the protein CASSFSLGAKTYEQYF.

V gene TRBV7-9 combines with J gene TRBJ1-2; weak D call: TRBD1 (6 bases). V was clipped by 5 bases and J by 4 bases, with 14 bases between them. The CDR3 loop spans 14 amino acids. In germline, CDR1 is SEHNR, CDR2 FQNEAQ (reference sequence). The CDR3: CASSIQGVGYGYTF. CDR3 nucleotides: TGTGCCAGCAGCATACAGGGCGTTGGCTATGGCTACACCTTC.

This clone was seen more than once but under ten times. This chain joins TRBV9 and TRBJ2-3, with TRBD2 identical over 13 bases. Germline lookup yields CDR1 SGDLS and CDR2 YYNGEE. This CDR3 has 19 residues. With V trimmed by 3 bases and J by 2 bases, 12 bases remained unmatched. In DNA, the CDR3 is TGTGCCAGCAGCGCCGCCGGGACTAGCGGGACTCCCCTCACAGATACGCAGTATTTT. This translates into CASSAAGTSGTPLTDTQYF. Drawing the rest from reference TRBV9 and TRBJ2-3, the complete variable domain is DSGVTQTPKHLITATGQRVTLRCSPRSGDLSVYWYQQSLDQGLQFLIQYYNGEERAKGNILERFSAQQFPDLHSELNLSSLELGDSALYFCASSAAGTSGTPLTDTQYFGPGTRLTVL.

The V and J genes are TRBV7-2 and TRBJ2-4, with 7 bases fitting TRBD2. The CDR3 runs 19 residues. With V trimmed by 5 bases and J by 2 bases, 18 bases remained unmatched. Germline values: CDR1 SGHTA, CDR2 FQGNSA. The CDR3 DNA reads TGTGCCAGCAGCCCTATACTAGCGTTCACCCCGGGGACCAAAAACATTCAGTACTTC. It translates to CASSPILAFTPGTKNIQYF.

This chain links TRBV7-3 with TRBJ2-5, with a possible D match to TRBD2 (5 bases). Trimming left V 5 bases short and J 5 bases short, with 12 bases between. Germline CDR1 is SGHTA and CDR2 is FQGTGA. The CDR3 length is 13 residues. In nucleotides, the CDR3 is TGTGCCAGCAGCCCCGGGGTCCTTGAGACCCAGTACTTC. This codes for CASSPGVLETQYF.

The chain's CDR3 is CASSYVAFQETQYF. The CDR3 DNA reads TGTGCCAGCAGTTACGTAGCCTTCCAAGAGACCCAGTACTTC. The V and J genes are TRBV6-5 and TRBJ2-5; D is uncertain. This CDR3 spans 14 amino acids. Trimming took off 2 bases at V and 1 base at J, with 8 bases between the two ends. Per the germline V gene, CDR1 is MNHEY and CDR2 is SVGAGI.

This sequence joins TRBV6-5 and TRBJ2-5; a possible D gene is TRBD2 (6 bases). There are 15 residues in the CDR3. V lost 2 bases and J 4 bases, leaving 14 bases between the germline ends. Germline values: CDR1 MNHEY, CDR2 SVGAGI. The CDR3 DNA reads as TGTGCCAGCAGTTACGGGCGGATCGGGGGAGAGACCCAGTACTTC. It specifies CASSYGRIGGETQYF.

The rearrangement joins TRBV6-5 to TRBJ1-1, with D maybe TRBD1 (6 bases). CDR3 size: 12 residues. Germline CDR1 is MNHEY and CDR2 is SVGAGI. V was trimmed by 6 bases and J by 3 bases, leaving 8 bases between them. The chain's CDR3 is CASRKGDTEAFF. Here the CDR3 DNA reads TGTGCCAGCAGAAAGGGGGACACTGAAGCTTTCTTT.

The chain is built from TRBV15 and TRBJ2-7; a weak D match, TRBD2 (7 bases). Trimming stripped 1 base from V and 9 bases from J, with 10 bases between. Germline CDR1 LNHNV, CDR2 YYDKDF (reference sequence). CDR3 length: 12 residues. CDR3 nucleotides: TGTGCCACCAGCAGAGCCGGGGGGCTGCAGTACTTC. It encodes CATSRAGGLQYF.

The V gene is TRBV12-2, the J gene TRBJ1-5. TRBV12-2 is termed a pseudogene. The CDR3 sequence is 15 residues long. The chain's CDR3 is CASRSLRVSNQPQHF. The CDR3 nucleotides read TGTGCAAGTCGCTCCCTACGGGTTAGCAATCAGCCCCAGCATTTT.

V gene TRBV15 combines with J gene TRBJ1-3; 9 bases are a match to TRBD1. V lost 3 bases to trimming and J lost 7 bases; unmatched junction nucleotides: 10. The CDR3 is 16 residues long. Germline V gene lookup returns CDR1 LNHNV and CDR2 YYDKDF (reference sequence). The CDR3 sequence is CATSRDRDRDMNTIYF. CDR3 coding DNA: TGTGCCACCAGCAGGGACCGGGACAGGGATATGAACACCATATATTTT.

This clone was recorded at least ten times. The rearrangement uses TRBV4-1 and TRBJ1-2; 8 nucleotides agree with TRBD1. The junction had 10 bases not matched to a gene; V was cut back by 4 bases and J by 6 bases. This CDR3 spans 15 amino acids. Germline assignment: CDR1 MGHRA and CDR2 YSYEKL. The CDR3 nucleotides are TGCGCCAGCAGCCGGATTTTGACAGGGGAAAATGGCTACACCTTC. Encoded protein: CASSRILTGENGYTF.

The chain is built from TRBV7-9 and TRBJ2-5; 8 positions match TRBD2. The J call may be incorrect, as the DNA end agrees better with TRBJ2-7. CDR1 SEHNR and CDR2 FQNEAQ come from the germline V gene (reference sequence). This CDR3 region has 15 residues. The CDR3 region is CASSLIRGGSYEQYF. CDR3 nucleotides: TGTGCCAGCAGCTTAATCCGGGGGGGCTCCTACGAGCAGTACTTC.

With regard to this clone: The sample holds other DNA sequences that translate to the same CDR3. V usage is TRBV18 and J usage is TRBJ2-2; D is undetermined. Germline loops: CDR1 KGHSH, CDR2 LQKENI. V was clipped by 2 bases and J by 2 bases, with 9 bases between them. The CDR3 extends over 15 amino acids. CDR3: CASSPWAKNTGELFF. CDR3 DNA: TGTGCCAGCTCACCATGGGCTAAAAACACCGGGGAGCTGTTTTTT.

The rearrangement links TRBV18 to TRBJ2-7; TRBD1 matches 7 bases. The CDR3 is made up of 13 amino acids. CDR1 and CDR2 from the germline V gene are KGHSH and LQKENI. V lost 6 bases and J lost 3; bases outside the gene matches: 5. CDR3 DNA sequence: TGTGCCAGCTCGGGACAGATACTCTACGAGCAGTACTTC. The encoded protein is CASSGQILYEQYF. The full variable domain, completed using reference TRBV18 and TRBJ2-7, is NAGVMQNPRHLVRRRGQEARLRCSPMKGHSHVYWYRQLPEEGLKFMVYLQKENIIDESGMPKERFSAEFPKEGPSILRIQQVVRGDSAAYFCASSGQILYEQYFGPGTRLTVT.